A selection of T cell receptor beta chains follows, all from one sample in a study of PD-1 blockade in classical Hodgkin lymphoma. Produced via immunoSEQ multiplex PCR; TCRdb's table is partial and in-frame only. The data hold about 25,000 clones, with around 68% observed a single time. The input for sequencing was peripheral blood mononuclear cells (PBMCs), taken before the fourth cycle of nivolumab. Receptor source: a human donor with classical Hodgkin lymphoma. CDR3s include the opening cysteine and the closing phenylalanine or tryptophan. D genes are given only for firm matches. Size tells how often a clone was seen (once, few, many) or the class of an expanded clone, and some rows leave it out.

d_call	v_call	clone_size	j_call	cdr3_nt	cdr3_aa
TRBD1	TRBV28	NA	TRBJ2-7	TGTGCCAGCAGCGTAACCGGGACAGCGAACTACGAGCAGTACTTC	CASSVTGTANYEQYF
NA	TRBV4-1	NA	TRBJ1-2	TGCGCCAGCAGCCAAGAGGGGTTAACAGGGATAAGAGGCTACACCTTC	CASSQEGLTGIRGYTF
NA	TRBV6-1	NA	TRBJ1-5	TGTGCCAGCAGTGTCACCGTTTATAGCAATCAGCCCCAGCATTTT	CASSVTVYSNQPQHF
NA	TRBV28	NA	TRBJ1-2	TGTGCCAGCAGTTTACGGCAGTCCTATGGCTACACCTTC	CASSLRQSYGYTF
TRBD1	TRBV15	NA	TRBJ1-5	TGTGCCACCAGCAGAGACAGGGGGCGTCAGCCCCAGCATTTT	CATSRDRGRQPQHF
NA	TRBV5-1	NA	TRBJ2-5	TGCGCCAGCAGCTTGGGGACCTTACGGGAGACCCAGTACTTC	CASSLGTLRETQYF
NA	TRBV5-4	NA	TRBJ2-3	TGTGCCAGCAGCGAACGTCAGAAGTCCGCCGCAGATACGCAGTATTTT	CASSERQKSAADTQYF
TRBD2	TRBV4-2	NA	TRBJ2-3	TGTGCCAGCAGATCATCAATAGCGGGAGCTAGCACAGATACGCAGTATTTT	CASRSSIAGASTDTQYF
NA	TRBV4-2	NA	TRBJ2-5	TGTGCCAGCAGCCTAAATGGGGGGGCCCCGAGGGAGACCCAGTACTTC	CASSLNGGAPRETQYF
TRBD1	TRBV7-2	medium-sized	TRBJ1-2	TGTGCCAGTGAGACAGGGGGCGACTATGGCTACACCTTC	CASETGGDYGYTF
TRBD2	TRBV7-2	NA	TRBJ2-1	TGTGCCAGCAGCTTACGGGCGCGGGGTAGCGGGGGTTCCTACAATGAGCAGTTCTTC	CASSLRARGSGGSYNEQFF
NA	TRBV7-9	NA	TRBJ2-1	TGTGCCAGCAGCAAGGGGGACTCCTACAATGAGCAGTTCTTC	CASSKGDSYNEQFF
NA	TRBV6-5	NA	TRBJ2-7	TGTGCCAGCAGTTACGGGCTAGGGTGGGTCAGCTACGAGCAGTACTTC	CASSYGLGWVSYEQYF
NA	TRBV6-1	NA	TRBJ1-2	TGTGCCAGCAGTGTGACAGCTGATGGCTACACCTTC	CASSVTADGYTF
TRBD1	TRBV6-6	NA	TRBJ1-2	TGTGCCAGCGCCCACCCCCCGGGACAGGGTGATGATGGCTACACCTTC	CASAHPPGQGDDGYTF
NA	TRBV27	NA	TRBJ1-3	TGTGCCAGCATGGGTGTCCCTGGAAACACCATATATTTT	CASMGVPGNTIYF
NA	TRBV28	NA	TRBJ1-1	TGTGCCAGCAGTTTATTGGGGGGGAGCACTGAAGCTTTCTTT	CASSLLGGSTEAFF
TRBD2	TRBV18	NA	TRBJ2-4	TGTGCCAGCTCCATCGTGATAGGGGAGGGCGCCAAAAACATTCAGTACTTC	CASSIVIGEGAKNIQYF
NA	TRBV5-1	NA	TRBJ1-4	TGCGCCAGCAGCTTACAGGCAACTAATGAAAAACTGTTTTTT	CASSLQATNEKLFF
NA	TRBV11-2	NA	TRBJ2-5	TGTGCCAGCAGCCGTAATGGGGGGGCGCCGGAAGAGACCCAGTACTTC	CASSRNGGAPEETQYF
NA	TRBV11-3	NA	TRBJ2-7	TGTGCCAGCAGCCCGGGACGGATGTACGAGCAGTACTTC	CASSPGRMYEQYF
TRBD1	TRBV7-2	NA	TRBJ1-4	TGTGCCAGCAGCGCCCTTTGGGACAGCATTAATGAAAAACTGTTTTTT	CASSALWDSINEKLFF
NA	TRBV6-1	few	TRBJ2-7	TGTGCCAGCAGGCCACAGATCTACGAGCAGTACTTC	CASRPQIYEQYF